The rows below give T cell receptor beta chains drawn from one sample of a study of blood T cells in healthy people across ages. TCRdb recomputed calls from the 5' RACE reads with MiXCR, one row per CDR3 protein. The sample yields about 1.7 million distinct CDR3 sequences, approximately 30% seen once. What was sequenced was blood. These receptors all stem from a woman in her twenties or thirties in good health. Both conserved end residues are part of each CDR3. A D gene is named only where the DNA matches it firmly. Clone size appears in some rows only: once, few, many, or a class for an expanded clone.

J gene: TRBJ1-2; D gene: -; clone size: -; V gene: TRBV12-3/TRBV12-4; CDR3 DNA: TGTGCCAGCACCGAGACCGGGGCAGAGGGCCATGGCTACACCTTC; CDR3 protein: CASTETGAEGHGYTF
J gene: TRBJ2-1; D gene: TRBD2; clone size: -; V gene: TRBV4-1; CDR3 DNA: TGCGCCAGCAACCAAAGAGGGAGGGGCGGGAGTGGGAATGAGCAGTTCTTC; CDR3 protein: CASNQRGRGGSGNEQFF
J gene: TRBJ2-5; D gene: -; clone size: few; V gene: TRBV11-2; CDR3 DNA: TGTGCCAGCAGCTTAGGGGCGCGGGGTGCAGAGACCCAGTACTTC; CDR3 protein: CASSLGARGAETQYF
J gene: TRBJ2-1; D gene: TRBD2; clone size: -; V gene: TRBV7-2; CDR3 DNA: TGTGCCAGCAGCTTTTCCCATAGCGGGATGGGGTACTACGAGCAGTTCTTC; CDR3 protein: CASSFSHSGMGYYEQFF
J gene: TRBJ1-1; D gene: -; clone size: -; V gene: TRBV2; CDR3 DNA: TGTGCCAGCAGTGGGGCCCTGAACACTGAAGCTTTCTTT; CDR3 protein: CASSGALNTEAFF
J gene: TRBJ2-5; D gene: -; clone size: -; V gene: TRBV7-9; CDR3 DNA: TGTGCCAGCAGCTCCCTTGGGACCTCAGAGACCCAGTACTTC; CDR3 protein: CASSSLGTSETQYF
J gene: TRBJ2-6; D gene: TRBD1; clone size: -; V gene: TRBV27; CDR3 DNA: TGTGCCAGCAGCCTTAAGCCTCCGACAGGGGGATTATACTCTGGGGCCAACGTCCTGACTTTC; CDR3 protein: CASSLKPPTGGLYSGANVLTF
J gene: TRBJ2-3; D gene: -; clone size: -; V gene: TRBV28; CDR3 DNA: TGTGCCAGCAGTTGGGGACGGGTGGCAGATACGCAGTATTTT; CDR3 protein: CASSWGRVADTQYF
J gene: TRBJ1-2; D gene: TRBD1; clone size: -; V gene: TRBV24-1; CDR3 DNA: TGTGCCACCAGTGACCGAACAGGGGGTCCTAACTATGGCTACACCTTC; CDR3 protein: CATSDRTGGPNYGYTF
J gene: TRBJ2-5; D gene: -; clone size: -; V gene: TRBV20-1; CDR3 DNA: TGCAGTGCTCTTAGGGAGGAGACCCAGTACTTC; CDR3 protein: CSALREETQYF
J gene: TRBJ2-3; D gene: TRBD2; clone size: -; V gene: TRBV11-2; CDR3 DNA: TGTGCCAGCAGCTTAGGGGGGGGGTCGCAGTATTTT; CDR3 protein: CASSLGGGSQYF
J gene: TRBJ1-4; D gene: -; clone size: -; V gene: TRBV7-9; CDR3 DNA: TGTGCCAGCAGCATCGAGGGTCCGGAAAAACTGTTTTTT; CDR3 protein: CASSIEGPEKLFF
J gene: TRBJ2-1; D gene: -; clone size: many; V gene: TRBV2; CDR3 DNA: TGTGCCAGCAGGGCCAGCGGCGTCTACGGTGAGCAGTTCTTC; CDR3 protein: CASRASGVYGEQFF
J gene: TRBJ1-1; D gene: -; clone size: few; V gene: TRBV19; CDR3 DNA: TGTGCCAGTAGTAACACGGGGGACACTGAAGCTTTCTTT; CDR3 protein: CASSNTGDTEAFF
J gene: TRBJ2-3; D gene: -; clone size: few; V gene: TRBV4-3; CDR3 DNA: TGCGCCAGCAGCCAAGTAGTGCCGGGATCGGCAGATACGCAGTATTTT; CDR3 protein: CASSQVVPGSADTQYF
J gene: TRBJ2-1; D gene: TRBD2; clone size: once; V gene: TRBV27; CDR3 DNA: TGTGCCGGCAGCTACCGGGGGGGATCCTACAATGAGCAGTTCTTC; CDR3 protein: CAGSYRGGSYNEQFF
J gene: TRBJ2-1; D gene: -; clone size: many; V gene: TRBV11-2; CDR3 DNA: TGTGCCAGCAGCTTAGCGATATACAATGAGCAGTTCTTC; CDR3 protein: CASSLAIYNEQFF
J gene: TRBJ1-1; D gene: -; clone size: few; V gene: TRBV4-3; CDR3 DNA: TGCGCCAGTAGCCAAGAAGTCCAGGGCACGAACACTGAAGCTTTCTTT; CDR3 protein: CASSQEVQGTNTEAFF
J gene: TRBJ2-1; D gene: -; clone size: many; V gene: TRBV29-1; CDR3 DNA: TGCAGCGTTGGACAGTCCCTTTACAATGAGCAGTTCTTC; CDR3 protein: CSVGQSLYNEQFF
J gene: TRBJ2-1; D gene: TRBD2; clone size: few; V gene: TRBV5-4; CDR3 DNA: TGTGCCAGCAGCCTTATGGCGGGAGATGAGCAGTTCTTC; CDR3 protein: CASSLMAGDEQFF
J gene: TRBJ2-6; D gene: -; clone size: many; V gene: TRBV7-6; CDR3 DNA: TGTGCCAGCAGCCCATCCGCCTGGGCCGCCAGCTCCGTTGCGAGCTCTGGGGCCAACGTCCTGACTTTC; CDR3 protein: CASSPSAWAASSVASSGANVLTF
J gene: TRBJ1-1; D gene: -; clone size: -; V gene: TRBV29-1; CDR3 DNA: TGCAGCGCCCAAGCCGGGGGCGTGGACACTGAAGCTTTCTTT; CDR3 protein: CSAQAGGVDTEAFF
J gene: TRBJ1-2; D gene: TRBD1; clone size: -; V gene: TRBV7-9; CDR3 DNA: TGTGCCAGCAGCTTCGGGACAGGGGAGGGCTACACCTTC; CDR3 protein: CASSFGTGEGYTF
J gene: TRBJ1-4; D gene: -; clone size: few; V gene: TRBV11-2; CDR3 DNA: TGTGCCAGCAGCAAATTTGGGGTGGCTAATGAAAAACTGTTTTTT; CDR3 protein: CASSKFGVANEKLFF
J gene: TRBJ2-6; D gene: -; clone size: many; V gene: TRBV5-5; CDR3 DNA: TGTGCCAGCAGCACTCCTTCGACAGTCTCTGGGGCCAACGTCCTGACTTTC; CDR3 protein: CASSTPSTVSGANVLTF
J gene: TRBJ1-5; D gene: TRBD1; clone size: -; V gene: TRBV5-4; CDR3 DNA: TGTGCCAGCAGCTTAGGGGACAGGGGCCTTTATAGCAATCAGCCCCAGCATTTT; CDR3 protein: CASSLGDRGLYSNQPQHF
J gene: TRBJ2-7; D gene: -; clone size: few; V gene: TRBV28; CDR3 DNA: TGTGCCAGCAGGACCCATACCTACAGAAACGAGCAGTACTTC; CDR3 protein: CASRTHTYRNEQYF
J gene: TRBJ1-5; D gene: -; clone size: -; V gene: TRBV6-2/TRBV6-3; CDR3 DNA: TGTGCCAGCAGTTACTACAGGGAATCCCAGCCCCAGCATTTT; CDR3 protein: CASSYYRESQPQHF
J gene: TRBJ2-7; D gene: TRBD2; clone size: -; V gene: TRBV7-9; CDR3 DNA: TGTGCCAGCAGCTTAGTTGGCGGGAGTCAGTACAATGAGCAGTACTTC; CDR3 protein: CASSLVGGSQYNEQYF
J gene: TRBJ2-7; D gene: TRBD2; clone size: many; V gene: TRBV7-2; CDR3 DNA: TGTGCCAGCAAAAGCGGTAGCGGGAGGGATGGCGAGCAGTACTTC; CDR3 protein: CASKSGSGRDGEQYF
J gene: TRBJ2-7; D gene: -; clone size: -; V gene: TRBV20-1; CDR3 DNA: TGCAGTGCTAGAGATCCCGAGCTACTATCCGGAGAGTACTTC; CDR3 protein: CSARDPELLSGEYF
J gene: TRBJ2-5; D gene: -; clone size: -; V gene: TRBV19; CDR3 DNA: TGTGCCAGTAGTATAAATCCGGGGTCCGGGGAGACCCAGTACTTC; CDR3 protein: CASSINPGSGETQYF
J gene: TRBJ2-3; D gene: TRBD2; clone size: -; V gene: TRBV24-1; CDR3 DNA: TGTGCCACCAGTGATGGACTAGCTGGAGGAGATACGCAGTATTTT; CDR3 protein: CATSDGLAGGDTQYF
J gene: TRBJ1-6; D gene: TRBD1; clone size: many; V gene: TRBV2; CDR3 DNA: TGTGCCAGCAGTGAATCCGGGACAGTTAATTCACCCCTCCACTTT; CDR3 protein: CASSESGTVNSPLHF
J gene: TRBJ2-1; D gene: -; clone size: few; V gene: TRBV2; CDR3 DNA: TGTGCCAGCAGTGAGGGAGCGGAGGCGCCCTACAATGAGCAGTTCTTC; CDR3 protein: CASSEGAEAPYNEQFF
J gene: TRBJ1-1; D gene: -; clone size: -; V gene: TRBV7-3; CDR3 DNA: TGTGCCAGCAGCTTAAATCCTGGGGTCGGAACTGAAGCTTTCTTT; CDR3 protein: CASSLNPGVGTEAFF
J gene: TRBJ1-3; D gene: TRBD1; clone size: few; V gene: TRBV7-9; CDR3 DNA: TGTGCCAGCAGCGCGGGGACAGATGGAAACACCATATATTTT; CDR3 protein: CASSAGTDGNTIYF
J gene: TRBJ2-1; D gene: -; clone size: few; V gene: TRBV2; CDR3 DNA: TGTGCCAGCAGTGAAAGGTCCGCTTTAGGTGGTTCTGGGGGGTTCTTC; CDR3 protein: CASSERSALGGSGGFF
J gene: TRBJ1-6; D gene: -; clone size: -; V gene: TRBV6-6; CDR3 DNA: TGTGCCAGTCGACAGCTATATAATTCACCCCTCCACTTT; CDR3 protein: CASRQLYNSPLHF
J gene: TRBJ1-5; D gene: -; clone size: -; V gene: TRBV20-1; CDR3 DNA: TGCAGTGCCCCGGGGTTTCAGCCCCAGCATTTT; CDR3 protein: CSAPGFQPQHF
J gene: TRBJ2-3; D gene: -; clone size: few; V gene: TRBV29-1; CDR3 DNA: TGCAGCGTTTCCGGGGGACCCCGGAGCACAGATACGCAGTATTTT; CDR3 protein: CSVSGGPRSTDTQYF
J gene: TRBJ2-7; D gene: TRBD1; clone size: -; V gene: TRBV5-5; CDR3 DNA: TGTGCCAGCAGCTTTCACGGGACAGGGACCTCCTACGAGCAGTACTTC; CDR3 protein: CASSFHGTGTSYEQYF
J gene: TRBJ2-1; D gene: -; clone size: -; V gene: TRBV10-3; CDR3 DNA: TGTGCCACCTCAGAGGGCCCTCGCAATGAGCAGTTCTTC; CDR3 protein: CATSEGPRNEQFF
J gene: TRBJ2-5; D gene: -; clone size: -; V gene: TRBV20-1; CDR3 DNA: TGCAGTGCTAGATTCCCGGGACACCAAGAGACCCAGTACTTC; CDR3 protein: CSARFPGHQETQYF
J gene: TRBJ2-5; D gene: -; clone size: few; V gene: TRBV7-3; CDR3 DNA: TGTGCCAGCAGCTTACAATCCGGGCTGGGGGAGACCCAGTACTTC; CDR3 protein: CASSLQSGLGETQYF
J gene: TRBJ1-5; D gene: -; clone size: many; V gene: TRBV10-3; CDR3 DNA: TGTGCCATCAGTGAGTCGGAAGGTTTAATGCAGCCCCAGCATTTT; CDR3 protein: CAISESEGLMQPQHF
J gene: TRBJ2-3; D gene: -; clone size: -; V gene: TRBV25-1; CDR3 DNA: TGTGCCGGCAGGGGGGGGGAAGATACGCAGTATTTT; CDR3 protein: CAGRGGEDTQYF
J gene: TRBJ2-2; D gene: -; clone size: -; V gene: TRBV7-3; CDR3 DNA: TGTGCCAGCAGCTTAGGTCAGGGGTCCCGGGAGCTGTTTTTT; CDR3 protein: CASSLGQGSRELFF
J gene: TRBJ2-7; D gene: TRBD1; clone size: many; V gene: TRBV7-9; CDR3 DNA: TGTGCCAGCAGCCCCCCGGGACAGAGCTCCTACGAGCAGTACTTC; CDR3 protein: CASSPPGQSSYEQYF
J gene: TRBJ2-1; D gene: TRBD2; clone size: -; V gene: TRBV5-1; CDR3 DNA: TGCGCCAGCAGCCGCAGACAGGCTGATACACTAGCGGGGGGGCCCTACAATGAGCAGTTCTTC; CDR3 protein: CASSRRQADTLAGGPYNEQFF
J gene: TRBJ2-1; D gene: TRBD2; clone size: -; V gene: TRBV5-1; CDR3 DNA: TGCGCCAGCAGCTTGGGGTCTAGCGGGAACAATGAGCAGTTCTTC; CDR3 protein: CASSLGSSGNNEQFF
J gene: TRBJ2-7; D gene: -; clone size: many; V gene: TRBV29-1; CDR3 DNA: TGCAGCGTTGGATGGGACGGGACCTACGAGCAGTACTTC; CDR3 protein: CSVGWDGTYEQYF